One and the same sample provided the 27 T cell receptor beta chains below, sequenced in a study of blood T cell repertoires in COVID-19. Using immunoSEQ multiplex PCR, the repertoire was profiled, and TCRdb retains in-frame clones only, with some absent. The sample consists of roughly 73,000 clones, 80% to 90% of them appearing once. What was sequenced was peripheral blood. Receptor source: a woman aged 70-85 years with acute or convalescent COVID-19.

The V and J genes are TRBV5-1 and TRBJ2-7; D is perhaps TRBD1 (6 bases). The ends were cut back, 4 bases at V and 0 bases at J, with 14 bases in the middle. CDR1 SGHRS and CDR2 YFSETQ come from the germline V gene. CDR3 length: 15 amino acids. Here the CDR3 DNA reads TGCGCCAGCAGCCCAGGACAGATTAACTCCTACGAGCAGTACTTC. Protein: CASSPGQINSYEQYF.

Only a few counts were recorded for this clone. The chain has TRBV5-4 and TRBJ2-5; 8 nucleotides match TRBD2. Germline trimming cut 1 base from V and 2 bases from J; bases unmatched to any gene: 4. The germline V gene has CDR1 SGHNT and CDR2 YYREEE (reference sequence). This CDR3 has 15 residues. CDR3 DNA: TGTGCCAGCAGCTTGCCGGGAGGGGGGCAAGAGACCCAGTACTTC. It codes for CASSLPGGGQETQYF.

The chain couples TRBV29-1 to TRBJ2-7, with a weak D call TRBD2 (6 bases). This CDR3 is 12 amino acids long. The V gene's germline CDR1 is SQVTM and CDR2 ANQGSEA. The V end was cut by 8 bases, the J end by 1 base, with 12 bases between. The CDR3 DNA is TGCAGCTTCTGGGGAGGATCCTACGAGCAGTACTTC. Protein product: CSFWGGSYEQYF.

This clone showed up just a few times. The CDR3 DNA reads as TGCACCAGCAGCCACCTCGGACTAGCGGGGGGAAGCTCCTACGAGCAGTACTTC. Protein: CTSSHLGLAGGSSYEQYF. The chain joins TRBV1 to TRBJ2-7; the table's D call, TRBD2, was not checked against the DNA. TRBV1 corresponds to a pseudogene. The length of the CDR3 is 18 residues.

This clone was seen only a few times. The gene calls are TRBV7-9 and TRBJ2-1; no clear D. V was cut by 2 bases and J by 0 bases, with 5 bases left in between. The CDR3 is made up of 14 amino acids. Germline V gene sequence: CDR1 SEHNR, CDR2 FQNEAQ (reference sequence). CDR3 sequence: CASSLMSSYNEQFF. The CDR3 DNA follows: TGTGCCAGCAGCTTAATGAGCTCCTACAATGAGCAGTTCTTC.

The chain combines TRBV10-1 with TRBJ1-2, with 8 bases fitting TRBD1. The CDR3 has 13 residues. The junction had 6 bases not matched to a gene; V was cut back by 6 bases and J by 6 bases. Per germline, CDR1 WNHNN and CDR2 SYGVQD (reference sequence). CDR3 residues: CASSFDRGDGYTF. CDR3 coding DNA: TGCGCCAGCAGCTTCGACAGGGGCGATGGCTACACCTTC.

This chain joins TRBV5-1 and TRBJ2-3; 15 nucleotides line up with TRBD2. Looked up from germline, CDR1 is SGHRS and CDR2 is YFSETQ. This CDR3 comprises 16 residues. The V segment lost 4 bases and the J segment 3 bases; nucleotides outside the gene matches: 3. CDR3 sequence reads: CASSPGLAGGTDTQYF. As DNA, the CDR3 is TGCGCCAGCAGCCCGGGACTAGCGGGAGGAACAGATACGCAGTATTTT.

The chain is built from TRBV4-2 and TRBJ2-2, with a tentative D call TRBD2 (5 bases). The CDR3 runs to 13 residues. Germline CDR1 and CDR2: LGHNA and YNFKEQ. Trimming cost V 4 bases and J 5 bases, with 8 bases left between them. In DNA form, the CDR3 reads TGTGCCAGCAGCCCCCGACTAACCGGGGAGCTGTTTTTT. This encodes CASSPRLTGELFF.

In DNA, the CDR3 is TGCGCTGTTGAGCCGGAGAGCAATCAGCCCCAGCATTTT. Its protein is CAVEPESNQPQHF. The chain is built from TRBV29-1 and TRBJ1-5, with no clear D. CDR1 is SQVTM, CDR2 ANQGSEA, per germline. The CDR3 loop spans 13 amino acids.

The V gene is TRBV5-1, the J gene TRBJ2-7; D remains ambiguous. Trimming took off 0 bases at V and 0 bases at J, with 10 bases between the two ends. This CDR3 region has 15 residues. CDR1 is SGHRS and CDR2 is YFSETQ in the germline V gene. The CDR3 region has the DNA TGCGCCAGCAGCTTGGGTTCAAGCTTCTCCTACGAGCAGTACTTC. Translating gives CASSLGSSFSYEQYF.

The chain combines TRBV7-9 with TRBJ1-1, with 8 positions matching TRBD1. This CDR3 is 14 amino acids long. Germline V gene sequence: CDR1 SEHNR, CDR2 FQNEAQ (reference sequence). V lost 7 bases, J lost 6 bases, and 10 bases stayed unmatched. The CDR3 DNA reads TGTGCCAGCACCGTGACAGGGGAACGACCTGAAGCTTTCTTT. Protein sequence: CASTVTGERPEAFF.

CDR3 coding DNA: TGTGCCAGCAGCAAAGAGGCTAGCGGGAGCGTGGCCCAGTACTTC. Protein: CASSKEASGSVAQYF. The chain combines TRBV11-2 with TRBJ2-5; 10 bases fit TRBD2. The CDR3 spans 15 residues. Germline lookup yields CDR1 SGHAT and CDR2 FQNNGV. V lost 5 bases, J lost 9 bases, and 12 bases stayed unmatched.

The rearrangement joins TRBV9 to TRBJ1-6, with 7 bases aligning to TRBD1. Looked up from germline, CDR1 is SGDLS and CDR2 is YYNGEE. The ends lost 4 bases at V and 14 bases at J; junction bases unmatched: 9. The CDR3 totals 13 residues. In DNA form, the CDR3 reads TGTGCCAGCAGCTCACAGGGGTTTAACACCCTCCACTTT. It specifies CASSSQGFNTLHF.

This rearrangement joins TRBV19 to TRBJ1-2; D is perhaps TRBD1 (6 bases). V shed 3 bases and J shed 3 bases, with 14 bases lying between them. Germline V lookup: CDR1 LNHDA, CDR2 SQIVND (reference sequence). The CDR3 covers 15 residues. The CDR3 DNA is TGTGCCAGTAGTATGTTCGGCAGGGGTTACTATGGCTACACCTTC. Residues: CASSMFGRGYYGYTF.

V and J are TRBV28 and TRBJ1-2, with D tentatively TRBD1 (5 bases). Germline lookup yields CDR1 MDHEN and CDR2 SYDVKM. V was shortened by 3 bases and J by 3 bases, with 8 bases between the two germline ends. The CDR3 runs to 13 residues. The CDR3 DNA sequence: TGTGCCAGCAGTTTTGAAGGGGACTATGGCTACACCTTC. As protein: CASSFEGDYGYTF.

The rearrangement uses TRBV5-5 and TRBJ2-1; D is possibly TRBD1 (6 bases). The V end lost 3 bases, the J end lost 0 bases, and 13 bases lay between the germline ends. The CDR3 loop spans 16 amino acids. Germline-derived CDR1 and CDR2 are SGHKS and YYEKEE (reference sequence). The CDR3 spells CASSSVRGSSYNEQFF. CDR3 nucleotide sequence: TGTGCCAGCAGCTCCGTTAGGGGGAGCTCCTACAATGAGCAGTTCTTC.

This clone was recorded once. The chain couples TRBV5-1 to TRBJ1-4; 9 bases fit TRBD1. V lost 3 bases, J lost 11 bases, and 11 bases stayed unmatched. This CDR3 is 15 amino acids long. Germline CDR1 and CDR2: SGHRS and YFSETQ. Here the CDR3 reads CASSWDTQGARKLFF. The CDR3 nucleotides read TGCGCCAGCAGCTGGGACACACAGGGGGCGCGGAAACTGTTTTTT.

The chain has TRBV27 and TRBJ2-3; 10 nucleotides line up with TRBD2. Per the germline V gene, CDR1 is MNHEY and CDR2 is SMNVEV (reference sequence). The CDR3 runs to 15 residues. V was clipped by 5 bases and J by 4 bases; unmatched bases: 6. CDR3 residues: CASSALAGGADTQYF. CDR3 coding DNA: TGTGCCAGCAGTGCATTAGCGGGGGGCGCAGATACGCAGTATTTT.

The rearrangement uses TRBV5-1 and TRBJ2-1; 8 positions agree with TRBD2. Germline trimming cut 0 bases from V and 6 bases from J; bases unmatched to any gene: 8. Germline V CDR1 and CDR2: SGHRS, YFSETQ. The CDR3 runs to 16 residues. Here the CDR3 reads CASSLGFGGGINEQFF. The CDR3 DNA follows: TGCGCCAGCAGCTTGGGGTTTGGCGGGGGGATCAATGAGCAGTTCTTC.

The V gene is TRBV10-3, the J gene TRBJ1-1; 7 bases fit TRBD1. The CDR3 totals 15 residues. The V and J ends lost 3 bases and 1 base, in that order; junction bases with no gene match: 5. Germline V gene lookup returns CDR1 ENHRY and CDR2 SYGVKD. CDR3 bases: TGTGCCATCAGTGACCTGGGACAGCGGAACACTGAAGCTTTCTTT. It encodes CAISDLGQRNTEAFF.

The V gene is TRBV4-1, the J gene TRBJ2-1; D possibly corresponds to TRBD1 (5 bases). V gave up 1 base and J gave up 10 bases, with 11 bases separating them. Germline CDR1 is MGHRA and CDR2 is YSYEKL. The CDR3 extends over 13 amino acids. The chain's CDR3 is CASSQARVYEQFF. The CDR3 nucleotides are TGCGCCAGCAGCCAAGCCAGGGTATACGAGCAGTTCTTC.

The chain carries TRBV15 and TRBJ2-1; 7 nucleotides line up with TRBD2. The CDR3 runs to 14 residues. V lost 3 bases to trimming and J lost 1 base; unmatched junction nucleotides: 0. The germline CDR1 and CDR2 sequences are LNHNV and YYDKDF (reference sequence). As DNA, the CDR3 is TGTGCCACCAGCAGGGGGGGGTCCTACAATGAGCAGTTCTTC. Amino acid sequence: CATSRGGSYNEQFF.

This chain connects TRBV27 to TRBJ1-1; maybe TRBD1 (5 bases). Trimming stripped 5 bases from V and 5 bases from J, with 12 bases between. Per the germline V gene, CDR1 is MNHEY and CDR2 is SMNVEV (reference sequence). The CDR3 has 13 residues. CDR3: CASSPRQITEAFF. The CDR3 nucleotides read TGTGCCAGCAGTCCTAGACAGATTACTGAAGCTTTCTTT.

The V and J genes are TRBV19 and TRBJ1-5; tentative D call: TRBD1 (6 bases). CDR1 is LNHDA and CDR2 is SQIVND in the germline V gene (reference sequence). CDR3 length: 15 amino acids. Between the trimmed V and J ends, which lost 4 bases and 3 bases, there was a span of 13 bases. For the CDR3, the DNA is TGTGCCAGTAGTAGGGTGGTGGGGGCCAATCAGCCCCAGCATTTT. Protein sequence: CASSRVVGANQPQHF.

This chain links TRBV5-1 with TRBJ1-4; 7 bases line up with TRBD1. The J segment lost 4 bases and the V segment lost 6 bases, leaving 6 bases of the junction unmatched. The CDR3 covers 14 residues. Looked up from germline, CDR1 is SGHRS and CDR2 is YFSETQ. The DNA for the CDR3 is TGCGCCAGCAACTCCGGGACAGATAATGAAAAACTGTTTTTT. Protein sequence: CASNSGTDNEKLFF.

The rearrangement uses TRBV3-1 (or the pseudogene TRBV3-2) and TRBJ2-2; D perhaps matches TRBD2 (5 bases). The germline CDR1 and CDR2 sequences are LGHDT and YNNKEL (reference sequence). CDR3 length: 14 amino acids. Trimming stripped 5 bases from V and 3 bases from J, with 10 bases between. CDR3 sequence reads: CASSSSSYTGELFF. In DNA, the CDR3 is TGTGCCAGCAGCTCTTCTAGCTACACCGGGGAGCTGTTTTTT.

The rearrangement joins TRBV7-9 to TRBJ2-7; TRBD2 matches at 11 bases. CDR3 length: 15 residues. Germline V gene lookup returns CDR1 SEHNR and CDR2 FQNEAQ (reference sequence). Trimming took 3 bases from V and 1 from J; bases not matched to a gene: 2. In DNA, the CDR3 is TGTGCCAGCAGCTTGACTAGCGGGGATTCCTACGAGCAGTACTTC. Its translation: CASSLTSGDSYEQYF.